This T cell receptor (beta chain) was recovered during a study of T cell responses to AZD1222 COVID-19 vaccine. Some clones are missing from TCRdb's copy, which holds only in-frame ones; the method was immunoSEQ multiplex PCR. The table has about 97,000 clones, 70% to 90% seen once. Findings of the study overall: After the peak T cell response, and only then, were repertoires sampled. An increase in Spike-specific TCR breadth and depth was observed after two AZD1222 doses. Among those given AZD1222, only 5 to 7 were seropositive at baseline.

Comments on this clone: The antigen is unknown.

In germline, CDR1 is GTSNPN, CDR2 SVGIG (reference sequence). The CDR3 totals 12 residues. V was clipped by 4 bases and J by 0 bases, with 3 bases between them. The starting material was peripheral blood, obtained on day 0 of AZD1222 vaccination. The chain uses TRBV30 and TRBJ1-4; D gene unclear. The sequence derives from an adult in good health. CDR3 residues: CAWKATNEKLFF. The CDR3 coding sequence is TGTGCCTGGAAGGCAACTAATGAAAAACTGTTTTTT.